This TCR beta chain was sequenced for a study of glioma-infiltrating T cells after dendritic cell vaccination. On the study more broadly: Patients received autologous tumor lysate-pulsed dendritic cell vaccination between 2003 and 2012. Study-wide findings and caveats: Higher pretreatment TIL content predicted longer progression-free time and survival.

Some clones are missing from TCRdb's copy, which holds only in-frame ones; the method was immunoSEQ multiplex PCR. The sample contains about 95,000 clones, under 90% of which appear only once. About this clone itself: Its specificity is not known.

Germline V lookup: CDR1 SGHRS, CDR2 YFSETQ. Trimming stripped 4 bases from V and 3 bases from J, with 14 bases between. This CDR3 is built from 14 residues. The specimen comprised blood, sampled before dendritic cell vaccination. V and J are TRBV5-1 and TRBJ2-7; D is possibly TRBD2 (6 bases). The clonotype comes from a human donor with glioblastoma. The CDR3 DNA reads TGCGCCAGCAGCCCCTCCCCGGGGGTCTACGAGCAGTACTTC. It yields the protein CASSPSPGVYEQYF.